This T cell receptor (beta chain) was documented in a study of blood T cell repertoires in COVID-19. The overall study: COVID-19 samples collected from the United States, Italy and Spain covered acute and convalescent phases. Sample material is recorded as cDNA or gDNA derived from T cells, B-cell-depleted T cells, or PBMCs.

Per the original methods: Scientists estimated how many nucleated cells there were by amplifying reference gene primers. Repertoires were generated with immunoSEQ multiplex PCR, while TCRdb's copy carries only in-frame clones and drops some. V and J calls and clone size follow that table, whereas D and trimming were derived from the DNA. The data hold over 85,000 clones, with approximately 90% observed a single time. Germline V gene sequence: CDR1 SGHRS, CDR2 YFSETQ. CDR3 length: 15 amino acids. V lost 0 bases to trimming and J lost 6 bases, with 13 bases between them. This chain connects TRBV5-1 to TRBJ2-1; a possible D gene is TRBD2 (6 bases). The source material was peripheral blood. This receptor was identified in a human donor in a cohort sampled during active COVID-19. CDR3 in amino acids: CASSLALAGRNEQFF. In DNA, the CDR3 is TGCGCCAGCAGCTTGGCCTTGGCGGGGCGCAATGAGCAGTTCTTC.